This T cell receptor beta chain was sequenced during a study of T cells in Graves' hyperthyroidism and ophthalmopathy (dated by TCRdb to the late 2010s). Regarding the research as a whole: Peripheral blood was collected at initial diagnosis, before any treatment. To identify distinguishing TCR V-J signatures, a discovery cohort of about a hundred patients was used, comprising 40 to 45 with Graves' ophthalmopathy and roughly 60 with stable Graves' hyperthyroidism. Prospective prediction of ophthalmopathy was tested in an independent validation cohort consisting of some 20 hyperthyroidism patients and some 15 patients who later progressed to ophthalmopathy. The 85 to 100 discovery patients were randomly split 7:3 into training and test sets. The study also compared thyroid tissue and blood T-cell repertoires from about 6 Graves' hyperthyroidism patients. Following sampling, methimazole starting at 30 mg daily was given to hyperthyroidism patients, and high-dose intravenous methylprednisolone was given to ophthalmopathy patients. The paper reports TCR Vbeta CDR3 sequencing of some 140 peripheral blood samples: some 44 ophthalmopathy, fewer than 80 hyperthyroidism and around 17 progressor patients. Findings and caveats that apply to the study as a whole: Ophthalmopathy was separated from stable hyperthyroidism by a 13 V-J signature model, with 85% to 90% sensitivity and roughly 84% specificity obtained in cross-validation and 80%/75% obtained in testing. Sample size was not statistically predetermined, and investigators were not blinded to group allocation. Blood samples also contained most of the expanded thyroid clonotypes (frequency above 0.001), which suggests that blood repertoires may reflect thyroid immune responses. During validation, the model predicted progression to ophthalmopathy a median of around six months ahead of onset, with around 71% sensitivity and 72.22% specificity.

In the ophthalmopathy patients, disease was moderately to severely active, with a Clinical Activity Score of 3 or more, a NOSPECS grade of 4 or more, and a duration of less than 3 months. The study excluded patients with uncontrolled infections, other autoimmune diseases, pregnancy or lactation. Diagnoses were established on the basis of clinical symptoms, serum thyroxine and TRAb, thyroid ultrasound, and orbital computed tomography. PBMCs were separated from under 12 ml of fresh peripheral blood using Ficoll-Paque density gradient centrifugation. Trizol reagent was used to extract total RNA, and RNA quality was then checked on an Agilent 2100 Bioanalyzer. This clonotype was observed many times. Its antigen is not yet known. Base qualities are not at hand, and no much larger clone is one base apart. Amplification of TCR beta CDR3 regions was carried out from RNA transcripts. The TCR CDR3 was subjected to a first round of RT-PCR using the HTBI primer set and the Qiagen OneStep RT-PCR kit. Libraries were constructed in a second round of multiplex PCR, after which size selection and purification were performed. Paired-end sequencing of the libraries was performed with 100 bp reads on an Illumina HiSeq2000. The source study handled its data this way. SOAPnuke was used to process the raw data, with reads discarded if the reads contained adapters or uncalled bases, had a mean Phred below 15, or lacked an exact constant-primer or identifier match. COPE v1.2.5 was used to merge the high-quality paired reads, and each unique nucleotide sequence was defined as a clonotype. MiTCR v1.1 was used to align the clonotypes against IMGT TRBV, TRBD and TRBJ reference segments. Analysis was restricted to V-J combinations with a frequency above 0.0001, which covered 99% to 99.2% of repertoires. The TCS score was defined as the ratio of F50 (clonal expansion) to E x V (chaos), calculated using BLOSUM62-based TCRdist between CDR3 peptides within each V-J. Welch's t-statistics and random forest reduced roughly 500 V-J features to under 15, which were used in a naive Bayes classifier (R e1071). TCRdb applied fastp at Q25 and MiXCR to the public reads, then kept only in-frame beta chains. Every entry covers one CDR3 protein and lists the most common genes and DNA from its rows. These V and J calls are TCRdb output, not the study's own analysis. The sample table records 350,000 or so distinct CDR3 sequences; 15% to 20% of these occur just once. The top ten clones comprise about 16% of the sample.

The clonotype comes from a woman between 40 and 55 years old with Graves' ophthalmopathy. Specimen: blood.

In nucleotides, the sequence is TGTGCCAGCAGCGTAGAGCCAGACACTGAAGCTTTCTTT. Translated, it reads CASSVEPDTEAFF. The chain joins TRBV9 to TRBJ1-1, with no reliable assignment of the D segment. V is cut by 0 bases and J by 3 bases, and the space between the germline ends is 6 bases. CDR1 is given as SGDLS and CDR2 as YYNGEE, both from the germline V gene. Inclusive of the bounding cysteine and phenylalanine, the CDR3 is 13 residues long. Only the CDR3 portion is preserved as DNA: 39 bases, with reading frame beginning at the first base.